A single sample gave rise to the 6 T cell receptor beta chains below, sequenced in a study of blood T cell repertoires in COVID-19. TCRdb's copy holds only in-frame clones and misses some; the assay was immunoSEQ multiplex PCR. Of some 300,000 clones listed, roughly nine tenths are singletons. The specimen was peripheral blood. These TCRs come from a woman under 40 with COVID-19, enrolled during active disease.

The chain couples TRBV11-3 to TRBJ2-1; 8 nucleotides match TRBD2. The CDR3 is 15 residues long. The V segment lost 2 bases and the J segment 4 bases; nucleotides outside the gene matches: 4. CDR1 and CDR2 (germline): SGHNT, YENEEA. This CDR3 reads CASSLKAGVYNEQFF. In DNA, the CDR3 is TGTGCCAGCAGCTTAAAAGCGGGGGTTTACAATGAGCAGTTCTTC.

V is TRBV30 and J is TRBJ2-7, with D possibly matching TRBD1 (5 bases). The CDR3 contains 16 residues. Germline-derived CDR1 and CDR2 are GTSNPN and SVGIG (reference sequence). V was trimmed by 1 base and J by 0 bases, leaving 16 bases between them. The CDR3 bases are TGTGCCTGGAGTGCCTTTCGACAGTCCCTCTCCTACGAGCAGTACTTC. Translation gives CAWSAFRQSLSYEQYF.

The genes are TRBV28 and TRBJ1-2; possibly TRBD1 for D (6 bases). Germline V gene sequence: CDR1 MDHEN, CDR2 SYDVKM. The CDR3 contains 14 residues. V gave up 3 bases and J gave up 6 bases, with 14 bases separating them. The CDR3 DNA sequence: TGTGCCAGCAGTTTCATATTGAGGACAGATGGCTACACCTTC. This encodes CASSFILRTDGYTF.

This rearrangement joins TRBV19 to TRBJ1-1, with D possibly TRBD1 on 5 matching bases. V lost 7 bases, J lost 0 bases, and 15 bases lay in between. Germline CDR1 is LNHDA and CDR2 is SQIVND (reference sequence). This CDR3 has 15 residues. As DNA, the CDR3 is TGTGCCAGTAATCGTAGGGTAGGGGTGAACACTGAAGCTTTCTTT. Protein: CASNRRVGVNTEAFF.

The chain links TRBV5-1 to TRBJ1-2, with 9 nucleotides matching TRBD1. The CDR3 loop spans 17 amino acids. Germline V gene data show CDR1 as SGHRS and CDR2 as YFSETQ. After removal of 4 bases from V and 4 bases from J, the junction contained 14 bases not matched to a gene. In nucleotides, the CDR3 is TGCGCCAGCAGCCTAACCGGGACAGGGACCCCCATCTATGGCTACACCTTC. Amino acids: CASSLTGTGTPIYGYTF.

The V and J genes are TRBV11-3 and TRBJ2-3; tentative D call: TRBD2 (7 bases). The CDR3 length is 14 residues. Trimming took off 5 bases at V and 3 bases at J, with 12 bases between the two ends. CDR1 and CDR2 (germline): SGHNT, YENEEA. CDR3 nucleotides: TGTGCCAGCAGCACAAGGGGGGGGACAGATACGCAGTATTTT. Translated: CASSTRGGTDTQYF.